This TCR beta chain comes out of a study of neurological immune-mediated disorders (dated by TCRdb to the late 2010s). Describing the broader study: Peripheral blood TCR-beta repertoires from patients with HTLV-I-associated myelopathy (HAM/TSP), patients with multiple sclerosis, and healthy controls were compared in the study using UMI-based sequencing. Of the approximately 68 subjects in the cohort, about 15 were HAM/TSP patients, roughly 35 were multiple sclerosis patients, and approximately 20 were healthy controls. The 95 to 110 TCR-beta libraries covered PBMC samples along with longitudinal samples, technical triplicates, and paired sorted CD4+ and CD8+ T-cell subsets. The paper as a whole reports these results and caveats: Expanded clones from different subjects shared no identical CDR3 amino acid sequences, which suggests that TCR-beta repertoires were private in all groups. TCR clonal expansion was greatest in HAM/TSP patients and smallest in MS patients, who ranked below even healthy controls.

Compared with the rest of its sample, this clonotype is medium-sized (0.01 to 0.1%). The antigen it binds to is not known. No quality values exist for individual bases; no much larger clone is one base distant. cDNA synthesis used template-switch 5'RACE with a primer carrying a 10-nucleotide random unique molecular identifier tagging each TCR transcript. Every sequencing run yielded over 170 million TCR-beta sequences covering 15-18 subjects. Total RNA was extracted with the RNeasy kit. TCR-beta VDJ regions were amplified with primers for the TCR constant region and the 5'RACE anchor, using the KAPA Real-time Library Amplification kit. Sample indexes and Illumina adaptors were added in a first PCR, and a second PCR then increased library yield. After purification with Ampure beads, the TCR product of roughly 650 bp was size-selected on a 2% E-gel SizeSelection system. Before pooling, library quality was assessed on a Bioanalyzer, concentration was determined with Qubit, and library quantification was performed with the Kapa Library Quantification kit. An Illumina HiSeq 2500 was used to sequence the libraries paired-end at 2 x 150 bp. To increase sequence diversity, about 25-31% phiX was spiked into each library pool. Concerning the study's data processing: The UMI-based MiGEC pipeline processed quality-filtered reads and removed over 80% of raw TCR sequences during error correction. VDJ genes were aligned to IMGT germline references, and each clonotype was defined by a unique CDR3 amino acid sequence together with V-J genes. Clonal expansion, Shannon diversity, and CDR3 relatedness (CalcPairwiseDistances, ClusterSamples) were evaluated with VDJtools, and phylogenetic trees were built with CLCbio workbench. A clone was classed as expanded if it had 8 or more unique UMIs, a cutoff based on coefficient-of-variation modelling across technical triplicates. The public reads were reprocessed in TCRdb via fastp at Q25 and MiXCR, keeping in-frame beta chains. CDR3 protein duplicates are merged, each entry listing the most common genes and DNA. Here the V and J calls rest on TCRdb's processing, not on the authors' analysis. Across this sample there are 25,000 to 30,000 distinct CDR3 sequences, with about 6.2% seen only once. The ten largest clones capture just under 9% of the sample.

Healthy controls were blood bank volunteers in Maryland, USA. For unsorted PBMC libraries, 2 million PBMCs were used after storage in RNAlater at -80 degrees C until RNA extraction. Peripheral blood was subjected to Ficoll-Hypaque density gradient centrifugation to isolate PBMCs, which were then cryopreserved in liquid nitrogen. Spanning cysteine to phenylalanine, the CDR3 consists of 12 amino acids. The read is trimmed to its CDR3 DNA, 36 bases read in frame from base 1. Relative to germline, V is 4 bases shorter and J is 8 bases shorter, with 10 bases between their ends. From a lookup of the germline V gene (reference sequence), CDR1 and CDR2 are SEHNR and FQNEAQ.

The origin of this receptor is a woman aged 45-60 years in good health. Sequenced: PBMCs. Recombination connected TRBV7-9 to TRBJ2-3; too little of a D gene remains to name it. The DNA sequence is TGTGCCAGCAGCTCGGAGACGGGTACGCAGTATTTT. The resulting protein is CASSSETGTQYF. With all but the CDR3 taken from the reference TRBV7-9 and TRBJ2-3 genes, the full variable domain is: DTGVSQNPRHKITKRGQNVTFRCDPISEHNRLYWYRQTLGQGPEFLTYFQNEAQLEKSRLLSDRFSAERPKGSFSTLEIQRTEQGDSAMYLCASSSETGTQYFGPGTRLTVL.